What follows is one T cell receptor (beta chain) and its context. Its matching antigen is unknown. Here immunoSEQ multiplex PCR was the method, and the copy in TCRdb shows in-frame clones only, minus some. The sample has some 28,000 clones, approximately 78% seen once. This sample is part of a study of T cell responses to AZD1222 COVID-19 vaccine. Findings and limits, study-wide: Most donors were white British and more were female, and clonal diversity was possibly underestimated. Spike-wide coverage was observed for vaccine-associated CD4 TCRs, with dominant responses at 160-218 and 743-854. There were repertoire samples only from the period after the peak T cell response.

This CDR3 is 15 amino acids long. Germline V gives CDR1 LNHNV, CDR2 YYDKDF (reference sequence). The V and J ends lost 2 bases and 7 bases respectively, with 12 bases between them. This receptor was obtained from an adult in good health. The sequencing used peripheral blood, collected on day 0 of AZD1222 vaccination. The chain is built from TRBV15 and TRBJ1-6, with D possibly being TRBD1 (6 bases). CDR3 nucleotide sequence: TGTGCCACCAGCAGAAGACAGGTTCTCAATTCACCCCTCCACTTT. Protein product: CATSRRQVLNSPLHF.